This T cell receptor (beta chain) was retrieved from a study of blood T cells in healthy people across ages. In germline, CDR1 is SEHNR, CDR2 FQNEAQ (reference sequence). This CDR3 has 16 residues. The junction had 12 bases not matched to a gene; V was cut back by 5 bases and J by 8 bases. For this clonotype: The target antigen is unknown.

Study results and caveats: Among T cells, TCR beta diversity per million cells dropped roughly linearly as age rose.

A J-beta primer mix and a sample-barcoded 5' primer were used in a second PCR of roughly 6 to 12 cycles. TCRdb fed the 5' RACE reads into MiXCR, producing one record per CDR3 protein. The data contain about 900,000 distinct CDR3 sequences, 45% to 50% of them singletons. The TCR comes from a man younger than 40 in good health. The genes are TRBV7-9 and TRBJ2-1; 10 positions agree with TRBD2. Material: blood. CDR3 DNA sequence: TGTGCCAGCAGCCCTAAACTAGCGGGGCTGTTCTATGAGCAGTTCTTC. Translated, it gives CASSPKLAGLFYEQFF.